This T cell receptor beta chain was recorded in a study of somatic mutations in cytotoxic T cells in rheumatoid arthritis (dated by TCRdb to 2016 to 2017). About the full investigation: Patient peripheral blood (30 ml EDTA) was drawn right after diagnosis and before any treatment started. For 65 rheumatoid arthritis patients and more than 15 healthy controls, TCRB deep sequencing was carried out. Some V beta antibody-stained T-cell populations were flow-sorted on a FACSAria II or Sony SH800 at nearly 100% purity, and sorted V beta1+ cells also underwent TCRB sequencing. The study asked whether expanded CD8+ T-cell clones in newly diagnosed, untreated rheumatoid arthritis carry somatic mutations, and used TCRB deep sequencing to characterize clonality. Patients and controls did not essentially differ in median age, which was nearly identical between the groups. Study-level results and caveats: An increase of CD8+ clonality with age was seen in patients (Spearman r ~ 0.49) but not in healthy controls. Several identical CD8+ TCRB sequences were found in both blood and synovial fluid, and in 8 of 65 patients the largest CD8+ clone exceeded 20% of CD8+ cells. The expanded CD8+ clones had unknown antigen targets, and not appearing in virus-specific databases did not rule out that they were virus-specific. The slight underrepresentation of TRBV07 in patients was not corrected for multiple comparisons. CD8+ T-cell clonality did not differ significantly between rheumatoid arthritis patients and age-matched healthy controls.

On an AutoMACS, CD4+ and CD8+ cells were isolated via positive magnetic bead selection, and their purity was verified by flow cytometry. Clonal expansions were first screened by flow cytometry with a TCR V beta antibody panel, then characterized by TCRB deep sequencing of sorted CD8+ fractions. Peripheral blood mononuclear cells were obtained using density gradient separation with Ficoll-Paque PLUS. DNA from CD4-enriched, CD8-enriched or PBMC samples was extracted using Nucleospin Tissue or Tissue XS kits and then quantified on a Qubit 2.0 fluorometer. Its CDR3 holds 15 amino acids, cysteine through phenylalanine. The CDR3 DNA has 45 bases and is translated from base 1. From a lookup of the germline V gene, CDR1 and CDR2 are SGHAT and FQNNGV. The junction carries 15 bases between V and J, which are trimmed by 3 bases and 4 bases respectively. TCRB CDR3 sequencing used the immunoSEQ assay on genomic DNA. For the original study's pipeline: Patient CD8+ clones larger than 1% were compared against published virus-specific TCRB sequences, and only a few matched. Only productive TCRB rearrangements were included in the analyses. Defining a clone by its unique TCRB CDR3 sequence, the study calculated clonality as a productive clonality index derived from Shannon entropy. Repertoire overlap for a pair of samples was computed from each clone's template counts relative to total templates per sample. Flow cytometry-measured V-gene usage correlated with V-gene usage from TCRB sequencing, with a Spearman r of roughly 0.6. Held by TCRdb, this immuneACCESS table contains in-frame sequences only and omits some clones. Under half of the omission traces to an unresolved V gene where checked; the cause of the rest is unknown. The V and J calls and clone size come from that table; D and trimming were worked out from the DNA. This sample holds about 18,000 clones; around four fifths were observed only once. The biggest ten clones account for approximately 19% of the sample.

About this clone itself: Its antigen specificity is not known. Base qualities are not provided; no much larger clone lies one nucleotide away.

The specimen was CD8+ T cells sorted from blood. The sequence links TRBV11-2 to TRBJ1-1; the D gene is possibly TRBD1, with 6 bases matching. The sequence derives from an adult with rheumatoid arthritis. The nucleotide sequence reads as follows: TGTGCCAGCAGCTTTTGGACAGAAGCGATCACTGAAGCTTTCTTT. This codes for CASSFWTEAITEAFF.